These 18 T cell receptor beta chains originate from one sample sequenced in a study of vaccination and CD4 T cells after COVID-19. These receptors lack a known antigen. Documented treatment: roughly 10-day PBMC culture with coronavirus spike peptide pools or control peptides (ViraFEST assay). The unexposed donor provided CD4+ T cells, which were taken before the COVID-19 pandemic (2011-2018). Sequence data for DNA of cultured CD4+ T cells were generated by the Oncomine TCR Beta short-read assay. TCRdb independently ran MiXCR on the PCR reads; one entry per CDR3 protein. There are about 8,000 distinct CDR3 sequences in the sample; around 35% occur only once, and 25% to 35% lies in the top ten. Source material: CD4+ T cells from blood, cultured in vitro. Receptors were obtained from a human donor in good health.

This clonotype was seen only a few times. The chain employs TRBV7-9 and TRBJ1-1; D gene unclear. The CDR3 length is 11 residues. Trimming took 1 base from V and 8 from J, leaving 5 bases between them. Germline V CDR1 and CDR2: SEHNR, FQNEAQ (reference sequence). CDR3 amino acids: CASSLEQEAFF. The CDR3 region has the DNA TGTGCCAGCAGCTTAGAACAAGAAGCTTTCTTT.

V and J are TRBV27 and TRBJ1-2, with D uncertain. CDR1 is MNHEY, CDR2 SMNVEV, per germline (reference sequence). V gave up 7 bases and J gave up 4 bases, with 19 bases separating them. CDR3 length equals 15 residues. The CDR3 protein is CASTARPGTFYGYTF. CDR3 nucleotides: TGTGCCAGCACCGCCAGACCGGGAACTTTCTATGGCTACACCTTC.

This clonotype turned up a few times. This chain links TRBV7-2 with TRBJ2-1; D not resolved. V was shortened by 2 bases and J by 9 bases, with 8 bases between the two germline ends. The CDR3 has 12 amino acids. Germline V CDR1 and CDR2: SGHTA, FQGNSA. CDR3 DNA: TGTGCCAGCAGCTTAAACTGGGGTGAGCAGTTCTTC. Its translation: CASSLNWGEQFF.

Remarks on this clonotype: Likely a read error: the CDR3 ends without its conserved phenylalanine or tryptophan. The rearrangement uses TRBV29-1 and TRBJ1-2, with TRBD1 as a possible D gene (5 bases). Trimming stripped 4 bases from V and 4 bases from J, with 13 bases between. Looked up from germline, CDR1 is SQVTM and CDR2 is ANQGSEA. The CDR3 loop spans 13 amino acids. The CDR3 nucleotides read TGCAGCGTTGGACAGTCCCAGGCCTATGGCTACACCGTC. Its translation is CSVGQSQAYGYTV.

The chain recombines TRBV19 with TRBJ2-2; no clear D gene. Germline V gene lookup returns CDR1 LNHDA and CDR2 SQIVND (reference sequence). The CDR3 is 14 residues long. The V gene lost 2 bases and the J gene lost 1 base, with 5 bases spanning the gap. Here the CDR3 DNA reads TGTGCCAGTAGTATAAGAGTGAACACCGGGGAGCTGTTTTTT. Translation gives CASSIRVNTGELFF.

This clonotype was seen a handful of times. The chain combines TRBV6-1 with TRBJ1-6; 9 bases are shared with TRBD1. The CDR3 extends over 15 amino acids. V trimming: 5 bases; J trimming: 6 bases; junction bases outside the gene matches: 5. CDR1 is MNHNS and CDR2 is SASEGT in the germline V gene. The CDR3 spells CASSIQGASNSPLHF. For the CDR3, the DNA is TGTGCCAGCAGTATACAGGGGGCAAGTAATTCACCCCTCCACTTT.

The rearrangement uses TRBV3-1 and TRBJ1-5, with no clear D. Germline V lookup: CDR1 LGHDT, CDR2 YNNKEL (reference sequence). V shed 3 bases and J shed 4 bases, with 10 bases lying between them. CDR3 length equals 14 residues. CDR3 in DNA: TGTGCCAGCAGCCATGGACGCCAGAATCAGCCCCAGCATTTT. Protein product: CASSHGRQNQPQHF.

The V gene is TRBV10-2, the J gene TRBJ2-3; TRBD1 or TRBD2 may be the D gene (5 bases each). Germline loops: CDR1 WSHSY, CDR2 SAAADI. V was trimmed by 7 bases and J by 6 bases, leaving 14 bases between them. This CDR3 is built from 13 residues. The CDR3 coding sequence is TGCGCCAGCATGGTGGGGGTACGGGATACGCAGTATTTT. It is translated as CASMVGVRDTQYF.

The rearrangement uses TRBV6-1 and TRBJ1-5, with TRBD1 matching over 9 bases. The CDR3 contains 14 residues. J gave up 5 bases and V 6 bases, and 5 bases lay outside the gene matches. Germline loops: CDR1 MNHNS, CDR2 SASEGT. The CDR3 spells CASSSTGGDQPQHF. Written as DNA, the CDR3 is TGTGCCAGCAGCTCGACAGGGGGTGATCAGCCCCAGCATTTT.

The J gene is TRBJ1-2, the V gene TRBV5-6, with 8 positions matching TRBD1. From germline, CDR1 is SGHDT and CDR2 YYEEEE. V trimming: 4 bases; J trimming: 7 bases; junction bases outside the gene matches: 18. This CDR3 is 17 amino acids long. For the CDR3, the DNA is TGTGCCAGCAGCCCGATGGACAGGGTAATGGGGACGGGTGGCTACACCTTC. Its translation: CASSPMDRVMGTGGYTF.

This chain links TRBV15 with TRBJ2-3; 8 nucleotides align to TRBD1. V trimming: 5 bases; J trimming: 2 bases; junction bases outside the gene matches: 6. The CDR3 contains 15 residues. Germline CDR1 and CDR2: LNHNV and YYDKDF (reference sequence). CDR3 bases: TGTGCCACCAGCTACCGGGACAGGCTCACAGATACGCAGTATTTT. This encodes CATSYRDRLTDTQYF.

This clonotype has more than one count but fewer than ten. V usage is TRBV7-2 and J usage is TRBJ1-5, with D possibly being TRBD1 (5 bases). Germline V gene data show CDR1 as SGHTA and CDR2 as FQGNSA. The CDR3 is 13 residues long. The V end was cut by 2 bases, the J end by 6 bases, with 8 bases between. The DNA for the CDR3 is TGTGCCAGCAGCTTAAAAGGGGCTCAGCCCCAGCATTTT. Translated: CASSLKGAQPQHF.

The chain carries TRBV30 and TRBJ1-1; D remains ambiguous. The germline CDR1 and CDR2 sequences are GTSNPN and SVGIG (reference sequence). The CDR3 extends over 14 amino acids. V lost 3 bases and J 3 bases, leaving 14 bases between the germline ends. CDR3 amino acids: CAWRPPSRDTEAFF. CDR3 nucleotides: TGTGCCTGGAGACCTCCGTCCAGAGACACTGAAGCTTTCTTT.

This clonotype was seen more than once but under ten times. The gene calls are TRBV12-5 and TRBJ1-5; a possible D gene is TRBD1 (5 bases). Germline CDR1 LGHNT, CDR2 FRNRAP. Trimming took 0 bases from V and 6 from J, leaving 12 bases between them. The CDR3 has 15 amino acids. The CDR3 nucleotides read TGTGCTAGTGGTTTGGTACTAGGGGAAGGTCAGCCCCAGCATTTT. It is translated as CASGLVLGEGQPQHF.

The rearrangement joins TRBV7-9 to TRBJ1-2; no reliable D call. The germline gives CDR1 SEHNR, CDR2 FQNEAQ (reference sequence). The CDR3 consists of 14 residues. The ends were cut back, 1 base at V and 3 bases at J, with 9 bases in the middle. CDR3: CASSLVGPHYGYTF. The CDR3 DNA is TGTGCCAGCAGCTTAGTAGGGCCTCACTATGGCTACACCTTC.

J is TRBJ2-5 and V is TRBV6-4, with 12 bases that match TRBD2. With V trimmed by 8 bases and J by 4 bases, 8 bases remained unmatched. The CDR3 sequence is 15 residues long. Germline CDR1 reads MRHNA; CDR2 reads SNTAGT. The chain's CDR3 is CASSRTSGEAETQYF. The DNA of the CDR3 is TGTGCCAGCTCACGGACTAGCGGGGAGGCAGAGACCCAGTACTTC.

This sequence joins TRBV20-1 and TRBJ1-5; D unresolved. In germline, CDR1 is DFQATT, CDR2 SNEGSKA (reference sequence). Trimming cost V 3 bases and J 0 bases, with 3 bases left between them. This CDR3 contains 12 residues. The CDR3 loop is CSASPSNQPQHF. The CDR3 DNA follows: TGCAGTGCTAGCCCTAGCAATCAGCCCCAGCATTTT.

This chain's CDR3 is CASSYSIGGSYEQYF. CDR3 DNA sequence: TGTGCCAGCAGTTACTCGATAGGGGGCTCCTACGAGCAGTACTTC. The gene calls are TRBV6-5 and TRBJ2-7, with D possibly being TRBD1 (6 bases). CDR1 and CDR2 from the germline V gene are MNHEY and SVGAGI. The CDR3 runs to 15 residues. Trimming pared 0 bases from V and 0 bases from J, leaving 9 bases between.